This TCR beta chain was recovered during a study of blood T cell repertoires in COVID-19. There are 15 residues in the CDR3. Germline V lookup: CDR1 LGHDT, CDR2 YNNKEL (reference sequence). The junction had 4 bases not matched to a gene; V was cut back by 3 bases and J by 3 bases. Using immunoSEQ multiplex PCR, the repertoire was profiled, and TCRdb retains in-frame clones only, with some absent. The table shows 180,000 or so clones, with approximately 89% occurring only once. The TCR comes from an older woman with acute or convalescent COVID-19. Sequencing was performed on peripheral blood. The rearrangement links TRBV3-1 (or the pseudogene TRBV3-2) to TRBJ2-2; 7 nucleotides agree with TRBD1. The CDR3 bases are TGTGCCAGCAGCCACCGACAGGGTTACACCGGGGAGCTGTTTTTT. It codes for CASSHRQGYTGELFF.